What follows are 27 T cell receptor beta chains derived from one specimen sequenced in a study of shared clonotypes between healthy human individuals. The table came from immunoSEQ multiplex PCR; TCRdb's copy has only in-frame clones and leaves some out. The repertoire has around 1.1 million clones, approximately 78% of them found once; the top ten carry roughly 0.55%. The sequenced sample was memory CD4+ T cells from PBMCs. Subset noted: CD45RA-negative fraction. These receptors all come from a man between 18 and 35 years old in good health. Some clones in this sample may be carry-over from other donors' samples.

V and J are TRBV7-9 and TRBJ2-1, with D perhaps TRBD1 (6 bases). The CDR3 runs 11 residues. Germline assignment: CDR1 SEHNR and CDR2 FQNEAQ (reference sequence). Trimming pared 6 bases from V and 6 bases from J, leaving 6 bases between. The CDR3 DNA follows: TGTGCCAGCAGAGGGGGCAATGAGCAGTTCTTC. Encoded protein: CASRGGNEQFF. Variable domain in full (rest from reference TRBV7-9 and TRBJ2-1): DTGVSQNPRHKITKRGQNVTFRCDPISEHNRLYWYRQTLGQGPEFLTYFQNEAQLEKSRLLSDRFSAERPKGSFSTLEIQRTEQGDSAMYLCASRGGNEQFFGPGTRLTVL.

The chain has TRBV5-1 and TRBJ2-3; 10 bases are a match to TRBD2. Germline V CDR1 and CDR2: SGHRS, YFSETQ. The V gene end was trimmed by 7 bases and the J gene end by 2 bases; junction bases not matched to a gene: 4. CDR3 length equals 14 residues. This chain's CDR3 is CASSAGGVTDTQYF. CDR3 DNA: TGCGCCAGCTCAGCGGGGGGGGTCACAGATACGCAGTATTTT.

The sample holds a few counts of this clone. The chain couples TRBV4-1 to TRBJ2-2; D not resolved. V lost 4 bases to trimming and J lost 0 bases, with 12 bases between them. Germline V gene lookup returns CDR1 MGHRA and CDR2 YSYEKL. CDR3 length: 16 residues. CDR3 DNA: TGCGCCAGCAGCCCCTTGAGCGTCACGAACACCGGGGAGCTGTTTTTT. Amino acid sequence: CASSPLSVTNTGELFF.

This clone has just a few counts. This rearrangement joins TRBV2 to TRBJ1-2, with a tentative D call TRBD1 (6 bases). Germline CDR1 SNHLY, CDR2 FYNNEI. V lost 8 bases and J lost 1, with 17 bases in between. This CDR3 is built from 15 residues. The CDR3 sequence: CASPPRGGINYGYTF. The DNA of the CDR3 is TGTGCCAGCCCCCCCAGGGGCGGAATTAACTATGGCTACACCTTC.

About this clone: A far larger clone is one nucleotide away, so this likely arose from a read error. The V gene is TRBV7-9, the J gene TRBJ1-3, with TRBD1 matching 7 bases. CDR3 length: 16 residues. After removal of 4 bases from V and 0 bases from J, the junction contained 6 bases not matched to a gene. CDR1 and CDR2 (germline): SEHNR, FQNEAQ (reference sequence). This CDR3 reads CASSSPDRHSGNTIYF. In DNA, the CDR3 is TGTGCCAGCAGCTCCCCGGACAGGCACTCTGGAAACACCATATATTTT. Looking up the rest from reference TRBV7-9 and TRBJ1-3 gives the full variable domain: DTGVSQNPRHKITKRGQNVTFRCDPISEHNRLYWYRQTLGQGPEFLTYFQNEAQLEKSRLLSDRFSAERPKGSFSTLEIQRTEQGDSAMYLCASSSPDRHSGNTIYFGEGSWLTVV.

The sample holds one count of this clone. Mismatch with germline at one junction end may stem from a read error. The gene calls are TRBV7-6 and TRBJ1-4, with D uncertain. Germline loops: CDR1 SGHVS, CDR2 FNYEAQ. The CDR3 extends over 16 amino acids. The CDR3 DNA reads TGTGCCAGCAGCGCTACTCCCGGGATCACTAGTGAAAAACTGTTTTTT. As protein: CASSATPGITSEKLFF. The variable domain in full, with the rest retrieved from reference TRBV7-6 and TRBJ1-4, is GAGVSQSPRYKVTKRGQDVALRCDPISGHVSLYWYRQALGQGPEFLTYFNYEAQQDKSGLPNDRFSAERPEGSISTLTIQRTEQRDSAMYRCASSATPGITSEKLFFGSGTQLSVL.

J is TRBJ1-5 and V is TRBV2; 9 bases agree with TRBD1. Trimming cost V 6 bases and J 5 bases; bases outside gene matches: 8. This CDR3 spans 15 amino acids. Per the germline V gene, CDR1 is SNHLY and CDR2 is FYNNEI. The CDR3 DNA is TGTGCCAGCAGCCCGACAGGGGGAGAGGATCAGCCCCAGCATTTT. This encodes CASSPTGGEDQPQHF. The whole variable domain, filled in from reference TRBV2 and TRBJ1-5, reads EPEVTQTPSHQVTQMGQEVILRCVPISNHLYFYWYRQILGQKVEFLVSFYNNEISEKSEIFDDQFSVERPDGSNFTLKIRSTKLEDSAMYFCASSPTGGEDQPQHFGDGTRLSIL.

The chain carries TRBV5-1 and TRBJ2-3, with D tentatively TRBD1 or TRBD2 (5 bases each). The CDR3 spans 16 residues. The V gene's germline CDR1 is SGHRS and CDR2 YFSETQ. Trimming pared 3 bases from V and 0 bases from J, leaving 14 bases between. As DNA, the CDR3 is TGCGCCAGCAGCTCAGCCTCGGGACGTAGCACAGATACGCAGTATTTT. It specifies CASSSASGRSTDTQYF.

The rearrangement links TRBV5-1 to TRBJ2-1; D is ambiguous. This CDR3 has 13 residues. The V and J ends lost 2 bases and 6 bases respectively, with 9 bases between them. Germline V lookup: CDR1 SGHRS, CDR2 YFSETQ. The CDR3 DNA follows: TGCGCCAGCAGCTTCCGGGTTGGCAATGAGCAGTTCTTC. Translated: CASSFRVGNEQFF.

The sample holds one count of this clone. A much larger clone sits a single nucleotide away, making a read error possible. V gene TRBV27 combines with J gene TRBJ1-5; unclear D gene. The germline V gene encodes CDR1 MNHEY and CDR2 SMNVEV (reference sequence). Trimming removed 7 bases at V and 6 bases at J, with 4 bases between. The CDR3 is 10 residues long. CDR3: CASNLQPQHF. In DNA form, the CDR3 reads TGTGCCAGCAACCTTCAGCCCCAGCATTTT.

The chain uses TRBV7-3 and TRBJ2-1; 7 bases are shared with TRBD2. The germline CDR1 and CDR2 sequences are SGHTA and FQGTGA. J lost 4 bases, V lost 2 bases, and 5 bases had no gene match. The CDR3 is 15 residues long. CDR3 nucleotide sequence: TGTGCCAGCAGCTTAGGGACTATAAATTACAATGAGCAGTTCTTC. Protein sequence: CASSLGTINYNEQFF.

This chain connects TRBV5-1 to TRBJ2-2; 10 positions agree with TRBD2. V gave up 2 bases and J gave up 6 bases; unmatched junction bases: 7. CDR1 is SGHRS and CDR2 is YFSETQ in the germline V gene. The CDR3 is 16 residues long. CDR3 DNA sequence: TGCGCCAGCAGCTTAACGACTAGCGGGTACTCCGGGGAGCTGTTTTTT. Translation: CASSLTTSGYSGELFF.

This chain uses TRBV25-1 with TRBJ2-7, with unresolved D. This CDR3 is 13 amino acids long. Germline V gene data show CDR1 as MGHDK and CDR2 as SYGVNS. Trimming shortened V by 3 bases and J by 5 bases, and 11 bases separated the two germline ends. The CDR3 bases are TGTGCCAGCAGTGACCCCCCGCCCCACGAGCAGTACTTC. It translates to CASSDPPPHEQYF.

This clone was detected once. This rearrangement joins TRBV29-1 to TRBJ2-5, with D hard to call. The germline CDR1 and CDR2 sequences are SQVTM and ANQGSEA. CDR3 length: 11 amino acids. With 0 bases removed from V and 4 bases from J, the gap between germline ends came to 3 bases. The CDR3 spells CSVEDPETQYF. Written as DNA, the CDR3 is TGCAGCGTTGAAGACCCAGAGACCCAGTACTTC.

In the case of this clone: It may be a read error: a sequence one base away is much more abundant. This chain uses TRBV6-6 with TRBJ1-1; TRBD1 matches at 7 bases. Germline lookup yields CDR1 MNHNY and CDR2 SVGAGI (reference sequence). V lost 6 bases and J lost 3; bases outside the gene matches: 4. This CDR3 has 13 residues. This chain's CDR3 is CASSSDRDTEAFF. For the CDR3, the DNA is TGTGCCAGCAGCTCTGACAGGGACACTGAAGCTTTCTTT.

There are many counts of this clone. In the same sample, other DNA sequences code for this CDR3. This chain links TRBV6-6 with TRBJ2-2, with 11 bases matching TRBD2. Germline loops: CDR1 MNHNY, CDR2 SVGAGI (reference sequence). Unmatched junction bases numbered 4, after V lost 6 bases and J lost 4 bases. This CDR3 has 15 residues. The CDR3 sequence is CASRPLAGGTGELFF. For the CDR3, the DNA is TGTGCCAGCAGACCCCTAGCGGGAGGCACCGGGGAGCTGTTTTTT.

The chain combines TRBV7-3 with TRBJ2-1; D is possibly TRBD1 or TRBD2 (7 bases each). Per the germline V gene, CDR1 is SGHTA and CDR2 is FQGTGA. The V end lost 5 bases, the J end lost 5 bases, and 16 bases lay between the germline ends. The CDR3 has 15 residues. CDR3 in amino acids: CASSHNRGGDNEQFF. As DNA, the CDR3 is TGTGCCAGCAGCCACAACAGGGGAGGGGACAATGAGCAGTTCTTC.

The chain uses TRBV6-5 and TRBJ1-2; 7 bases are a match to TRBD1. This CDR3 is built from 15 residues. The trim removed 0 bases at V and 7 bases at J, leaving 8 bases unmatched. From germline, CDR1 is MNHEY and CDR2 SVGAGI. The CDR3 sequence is CASSYSSQGEGGYTF. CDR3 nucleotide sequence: TGTGCCAGCAGTTACTCGAGCCAGGGGGAAGGTGGCTACACCTTC.

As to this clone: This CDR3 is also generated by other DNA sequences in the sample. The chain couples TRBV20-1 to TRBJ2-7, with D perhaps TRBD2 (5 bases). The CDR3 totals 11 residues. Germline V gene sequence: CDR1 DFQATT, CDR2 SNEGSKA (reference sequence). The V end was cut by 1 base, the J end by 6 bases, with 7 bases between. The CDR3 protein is CSARAGSEQYF. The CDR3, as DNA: TGCAGTGCTAGAGCGGGGAGCGAGCAGTACTTC.

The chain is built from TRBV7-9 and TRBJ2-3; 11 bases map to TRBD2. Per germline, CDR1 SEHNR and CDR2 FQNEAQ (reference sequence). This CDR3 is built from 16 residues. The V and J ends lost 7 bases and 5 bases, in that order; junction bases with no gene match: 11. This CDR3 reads CASTQVGSGRVDTQYF. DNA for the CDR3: TGTGCCAGCACCCAGGTGGGTAGCGGGAGGGTAGATACGCAGTATTTT.

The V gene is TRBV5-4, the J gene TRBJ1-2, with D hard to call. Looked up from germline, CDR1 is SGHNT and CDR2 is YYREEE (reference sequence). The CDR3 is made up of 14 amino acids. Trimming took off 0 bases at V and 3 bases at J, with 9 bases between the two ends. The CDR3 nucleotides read TGTGCCAGCAGCTTGGGCGAACGATACTATGGCTACACCTTC. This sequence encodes CASSLGERYYGYTF.

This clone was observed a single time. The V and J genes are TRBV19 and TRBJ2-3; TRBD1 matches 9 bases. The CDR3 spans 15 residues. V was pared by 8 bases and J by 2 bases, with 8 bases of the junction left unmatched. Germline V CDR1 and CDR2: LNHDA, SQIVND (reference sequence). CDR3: CASRPRDRATDTQYF. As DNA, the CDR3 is TGTGCCAGTCGGCCCCGGGACAGGGCCACAGATACGCAGTATTTT.

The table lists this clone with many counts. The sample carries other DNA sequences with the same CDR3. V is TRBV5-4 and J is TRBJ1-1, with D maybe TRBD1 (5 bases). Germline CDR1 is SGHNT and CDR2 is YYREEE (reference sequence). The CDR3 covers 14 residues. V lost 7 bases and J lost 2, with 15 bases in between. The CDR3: CASRVGGSNTEAFF. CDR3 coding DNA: TGTGCCAGCCGAGTGGGGGGATCTAACACTGAAGCTTTCTTT.

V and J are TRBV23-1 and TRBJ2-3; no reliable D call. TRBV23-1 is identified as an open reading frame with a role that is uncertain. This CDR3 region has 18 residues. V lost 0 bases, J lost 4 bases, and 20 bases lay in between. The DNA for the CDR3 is TGCGCCAGCAGTCAATCAAGCCGGCCCTCGGCTAAGGCAGATACGCAGTATTTT. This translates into CASSQSSRPSAKADTQYF.

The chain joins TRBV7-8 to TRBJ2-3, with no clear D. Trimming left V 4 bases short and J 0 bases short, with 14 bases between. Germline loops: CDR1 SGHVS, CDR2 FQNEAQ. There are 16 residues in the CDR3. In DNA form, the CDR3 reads TGTGCCAGCAGCTACCGGGCCCCGGCCAGCACAGATACGCAGTATTTT. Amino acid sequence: CASSYRAPASTDTQYF. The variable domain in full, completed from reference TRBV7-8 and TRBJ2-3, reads GAGVSQSPRYKVAKRGQDVALRCDPISGHVSLFWYQQALGQGPEFLTYFQNEAQLDKSGLPSDRFFAERPEGSVSTLKIQRTQQEDSAVYLCASSYRAPASTDTQYFGPGTRLTVL.

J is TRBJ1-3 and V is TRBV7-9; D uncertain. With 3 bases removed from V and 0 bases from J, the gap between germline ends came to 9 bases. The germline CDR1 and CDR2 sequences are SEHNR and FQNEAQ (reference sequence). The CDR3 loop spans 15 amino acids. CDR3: CASSFNRHSGNTIYF. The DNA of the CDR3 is TGTGCCAGCAGCTTCAACAGACACTCTGGAAACACCATATATTTT.

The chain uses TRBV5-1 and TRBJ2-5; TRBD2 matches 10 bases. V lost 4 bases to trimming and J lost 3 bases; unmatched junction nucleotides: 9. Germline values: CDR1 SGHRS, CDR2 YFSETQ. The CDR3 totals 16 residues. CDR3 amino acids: CASSLGATSGKETQYF. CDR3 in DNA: TGCGCCAGCAGCCTGGGGGCCACTAGCGGGAAAGAGACCCAGTACTTC.